One sample yielded the 15 T cell receptor beta chains listed below, sequenced in a study of OX40 agonist ivuxolimab in advanced cancers. Assay: immunoSEQ multiplex PCR; the TCRdb copy retains only in-frame clones and omits some. Of approximately 60,000 clones listed, roughly 89% are singletons. Source: CD4+ or CD8+ T cells sorted from blood, taken in a trial of the OX40 agonist ivuxolimab. The receptors originated from an adult with an advanced solid tumor such as melanoma, head and neck, liver or kidney cancer.

The chain has TRBV20-1 and TRBJ2-1; D is possibly TRBD2 (5 bases). The germline V gene has CDR1 DFQATT and CDR2 SNEGSKA (reference sequence). This CDR3 region has 11 residues. This CDR3 reads CRLAGYNEQFF. Written as DNA, the CDR3 is TGCAGGCTCGCGGGTTACAATGAGCAGTTCTTC.

This clone was detected only once. The same CDR3 also results from other DNA sequences found in this sample. The gene calls are TRBV6-1 and TRBJ2-7; D gene uncertain. CDR1 is MNHNS and CDR2 is SASEGT in the germline V gene. The CDR3 is 11 amino acids. V shed 1 base and J shed 4 bases, with 2 bases lying between them. The CDR3: CASSEGYEQYF. CDR3 nucleotide sequence: TGTGCCAGCAGTGAAGGTTACGAGCAGTACTTC.

The genes are TRBV7-9 and TRBJ2-2; D perhaps matches TRBD2 (6 bases). The V end lost 4 bases, the J end lost 2 bases, and 11 bases lay between the germline ends. Per the germline V gene, CDR1 is SEHNR and CDR2 is FQNEAQ (reference sequence). The CDR3 runs 15 residues. CDR3 loop: CASSWGDRNTGELFF. The CDR3 nucleotides are TGTGCCAGCAGCTGGGGGGACCGTAACACCGGGGAGCTGTTTTTT. The full variable domain, completed using reference TRBV7-9 and TRBJ2-2, is DTGVSQNPRHKITKRGQNVTFRCDPISEHNRLYWYRQTLGQGPEFLTYFQNEAQLEKSRLLSDRFSAERPKGSFSTLEIQRTEQGDSAMYLCASSWGDRNTGELFFGEGSRLTVL.

V and J are TRBV19 and TRBJ2-4; tentative D call: TRBD1 (5 bases). The ends were cut back, 5 bases at V and 0 bases at J, with 11 bases in the middle. This CDR3 is built from 15 residues. Germline CDR1 is LNHDA and CDR2 is SQIVND (reference sequence). CDR3 coding DNA: TGTGCCAGTAGTCAGGGCCAGCTAGCCAAAAACATTCAGTACTTC. Protein product: CASSQGQLAKNIQYF.

Only one count was recorded for this clone. The CDR3 is CASSQGLETQYF. CDR3 sequence (DNA): TGCGCCAGCAGCCAAGGGTTGGAGACCCAGTACTTC. The rearrangement joins TRBV5-1 to TRBJ2-5; the D is unclear. V dropped 4 bases and J dropped 5 bases, with 9 bases sitting between them. CDR1 and CDR2 (germline): SGHRS, YFSETQ. The CDR3 is made up of 12 amino acids.

CDR3 nucleotide sequence: TGTGCCAGCAGTTCCGCCGACAGGACTAACTATGGCTACACCTTC. Encoded protein: CASSSADRTNYGYTF. This chain connects TRBV28 to TRBJ1-2; D might be TRBD1 (6 bases). The CDR3 covers 15 residues. CDR1 is MDHEN and CDR2 is SYDVKM in the germline V gene. Trimming removed 4 bases from V and 0 bases from J, with 12 bases in between.

This clone showed up just once. The V gene is TRBV14, the J gene TRBJ2-7, with D perhaps TRBD2 (5 bases). Germline V gene data show CDR1 as SGHDN and CDR2 as FVKESK. The CDR3 is 13 residues long. Trimming took off 1 base at V and 6 bases at J, with 10 bases between the two ends. Written as DNA, the CDR3 is TGTGCCAGCAGCCAAGTCCCGGACTCCGAGCAGTACTTC. This translates into CASSQVPDSEQYF.

The genes are TRBV6-1 and TRBJ2-7; D tentatively fits TRBD1 or TRBD2 (6 bases each). Trimming cost V 11 bases and J 4 bases, with 21 bases left between them. CDR1 is MNHNS, CDR2 SASEGT, per germline. CDR3 size: 14 residues. CDR3 sequence: CAGGGGGEGYEQYF. CDR3 nucleotides: TGTGCCGGCGGCGGAGGGGGTGAGGGTTACGAGCAGTACTTC.

The rearrangement uses TRBV6-5 and TRBJ1-2; the D gene is possibly TRBD1 (5 bases). CDR1 MNHEY and CDR2 SVGAGI come from the germline V gene. Deletions cut 0 bases from V and 2 bases from J, with 13 bases between. The CDR3 loop spans 16 amino acids. The CDR3 DNA reads TGTGCCAGCAGTTACTCGATCCGGGGCCGGAACTATGGCTACACCTTC. Translating it yields CASSYSIRGRNYGYTF.

This clone is a singleton in its sample. The chain recombines TRBV2 with TRBJ2-3, with a weak D call TRBD1 (5 bases). CDR1 and CDR2 (germline): SNHLY, FYNNEI. Between the trimmed V and J ends, which lost 4 bases and 2 bases, there was a span of 10 bases. This CDR3 spans 14 amino acids. This chain's CDR3 is CASSVQESTDTQYF. CDR3 coding DNA: TGTGCCAGCAGTGTACAGGAATCCACAGATACGCAGTATTTT.

This chain connects TRBV6-5 to TRBJ1-3, with D maybe TRBD1 (5 bases). Germline CDR1 MNHEY, CDR2 SVGAGI. This CDR3 region has 15 residues. With 4 bases removed from V and 9 bases from J, the gap between germline ends came to 19 bases. The CDR3 sequence: CASSFGTALGGTIYF. DNA of the CDR3: TGTGCCAGCAGTTTCGGGACCGCGCTCGGGGGCACCATATATTTT.

This sequence joins TRBV5-1 and TRBJ2-2, with TRBD1 matching over 7 bases. V shed 4 bases and J 3 bases; nucleotides not matched to a gene: 6. CDR1 and CDR2 from the germline V gene are SGHRS and YFSETQ. The CDR3 consists of 15 residues. In DNA, the CDR3 is TGCGCCAGCAGCCACTCCGGGACAGACACCGGGGAGCTGTTTTTT. Protein: CASSHSGTDTGELFF.

In DNA, the CDR3 is TGTGCCAGCAGCGTAGCCGAGGTGGATGAGGAGCAGTACTTC. Its translation: CASSVAEVDEEQYF. The rearrangement uses TRBV9 and TRBJ2-7; no clear D. Germline CDR1 reads SGDLS; CDR2 reads YYNGEE. Trimming left V 0 bases short and J 7 bases short, with 14 bases between. The CDR3 contains 14 residues.

Only one count was recorded for this clone. V is TRBV14 and J is TRBJ2-1; D remains unclear. The CDR3 consists of 14 residues. Per the germline V gene, CDR1 is SGHDN and CDR2 is FVKESK. V lost 1 base, J lost 4 bases, and 8 bases lay in between. CDR3 nucleotides: TGTGCCAGCAGCCAAGGACTGTTATACAATGAGCAGTTCTTC. It encodes CASSQGLLYNEQFF.

The chain joins TRBV11-3 to TRBJ2-2; D gene ambiguous. V gave up 0 bases and J gave up 5 bases, with 4 bases separating them. The CDR3 contains 13 residues. Germline CDR1 SGHNT, CDR2 YENEEA. The CDR3 DNA follows: TGTGCCAGCAGCTTAGATCCGACCGGGGAGCTGTTTTTT. Protein product: CASSLDPTGELFF.